The rows below give T cell receptor beta chains drawn from one sample of a study of persistence of HIV-infected CD4 T cells. Some clones are missing from TCRdb's copy, which holds only in-frame ones; the method was immunoSEQ multiplex PCR. The repertoire holds roughly 35,000 clones, around 80% seen once, with less than 2% in the top ten. Their specific antigens are unknown. Sample: CD4+ T cells sorted from PBMCs after approximately 19-hour stimulation, taken from a patient who received antiretroviral therapy. Source of these receptors: an adult man with HIV who was CMV-seropositive. Both conserved end residues are part of each CDR3. A D gene is named only where the DNA matches it firmly. Only part of the rows carry a size: once, few, many, or a class if the clone is expanded.

clone_size: -; v_call: TRBV28; d_call: TRBD2; j_call: TRBJ2-3; cdr3_nt: TGTGCCAGCAGCTCCGGGACTAGCGGGGGGTCACAGGGGGCGCAGTATTTT; cdr3_aa: CASSSGTSGGSQGAQYF
clone_size: few; v_call: TRBV5-1; d_call: TRBD1; j_call: TRBJ1-5; cdr3_nt: TGCGCCAGCAGTCCCACAGGGGGGGTCAATCAGCCCCAGCATTTT; cdr3_aa: CASSPTGGVNQPQHF
clone_size: -; v_call: TRBV19; d_call: -; j_call: TRBJ1-5; cdr3_nt: TGTGCCAGTAGTATGACGGCAAATAGCAATCAGCCCCAGCATTTT; cdr3_aa: CASSMTANSNQPQHF
clone_size: once; v_call: TRBV6-5; d_call: -; j_call: TRBJ2-1; cdr3_nt: TGTGCCAGCGGGGAGCCGTACAATGAGCAGTTCTTC; cdr3_aa: CASGEPYNEQFF
clone_size: -; v_call: TRBV6-2/TRBV6-3; d_call: TRBD2; j_call: TRBJ2-1; cdr3_nt: TGTGCCAGCAGTCCGCCGACTAGCAAAGGCAATGAGCAGTTCTTC; cdr3_aa: CASSPPTSKGNEQFF
clone_size: -; v_call: TRBV6-1; d_call: -; j_call: TRBJ1-3; cdr3_nt: TGTGCCAGCAGTGAAAAAGCGTGGAAAGGGTTCGGAAACACCATATATTTT; cdr3_aa: CASSEKAWKGFGNTIYF
clone_size: -; v_call: TRBV28; d_call: TRBD2; j_call: TRBJ2-7; cdr3_nt: TGTGCCAGCAGCCTCGCAGCGGGGGGAACCTACGAGCAGTACTTC; cdr3_aa: CASSLAAGGTYEQYF
clone_size: few; v_call: TRBV7-9; d_call: -; j_call: TRBJ1-1; cdr3_nt: TGTGCCAGCAGCCACAACATCAGGACTCCCTCCCCTGAAGCTTTCTTT; cdr3_aa: CASSHNIRTPSPEAFF
clone_size: once; v_call: TRBV10-3; d_call: -; j_call: TRBJ1-4; cdr3_nt: TGTGCCATCAGTGGCAAGGGGACTGAAAAACTGTTTTTT; cdr3_aa: CAISGKGTEKLFF
clone_size: -; v_call: TRBV5-1; d_call: TRBD1; j_call: TRBJ1-6; cdr3_nt: TGCGCCAGCAGCGTTACAGGGGACTCCTATAATTCACCCCTCCACTTT; cdr3_aa: CASSVTGDSYNSPLHF
clone_size: few; v_call: TRBV7-2; d_call: -; j_call: TRBJ1-1; cdr3_nt: TGTGCCAGCAGCTCGCATCTCGGGGGGGCTGAAGCTTTCTTT; cdr3_aa: CASSSHLGGAEAFF
clone_size: -; v_call: TRBV7-9; d_call: -; j_call: TRBJ1-1; cdr3_nt: TGTGCCAGCAGCCCTGAAGCTGAAGCTTTCTTT; cdr3_aa: CASSPEAEAFF
clone_size: -; v_call: TRBV6-5; d_call: -; j_call: TRBJ2-2; cdr3_nt: TGTGCCAGCAGTCCGACTCGACAGTACACCGGGGAGCTGTTTTTT; cdr3_aa: CASSPTRQYTGELFF
clone_size: -; v_call: TRBV10-1; d_call: TRBD2; j_call: TRBJ2-3; cdr3_nt: TGCGCCAGCAGTGACGGGACTAGCGGGGGCACAGATACGCAGTATTTT; cdr3_aa: CASSDGTSGGTDTQYF
clone_size: few; v_call: TRBV5-1; d_call: TRBD1; j_call: TRBJ1-1; cdr3_nt: TGCGCCAGCAGCCTAATGGGGAACGGACAGGGGGGAAAAGCTTTCTTT; cdr3_aa: CASSLMGNGQGGKAFF
clone_size: -; v_call: TRBV19; d_call: -; j_call: TRBJ2-3; cdr3_nt: TGTGCCAGTAGTATATATAGGGCGGGCGGGGATACGCAGTATTTT; cdr3_aa: CASSIYRAGGDTQYF
clone_size: -; v_call: TRBV3-1/TRBV3-2; d_call: -; j_call: TRBJ1-4; cdr3_nt: TGTGCCAGCAGCAGAAAGGGGGGATCAACTAATGAAAAACTGTTTTTT; cdr3_aa: CASSRKGGSTNEKLFF
clone_size: -; v_call: TRBV5-1; d_call: TRBD1; j_call: TRBJ2-1; cdr3_nt: TGCGCCAGCAGCTTGACAGGACAGGGGGCGCGGGGGGAGTTCTTC; cdr3_aa: CASSLTGQGARGEFF
clone_size: few; v_call: TRBV2; d_call: -; j_call: TRBJ2-2; cdr3_nt: TGTGCCAGCCACCCTGATAGAAACACCGGGGAGCTGTTTTTT; cdr3_aa: CASHPDRNTGELFF
clone_size: -; v_call: TRBV16; d_call: TRBD1; j_call: TRBJ1-3; cdr3_nt: TGTGCCAGCAGCCAATTGGGACAGGGAAACACCATATATTTT; cdr3_aa: CASSQLGQGNTIYF
clone_size: -; v_call: TRBV2; d_call: -; j_call: TRBJ2-7; cdr3_nt: TGTGCCAGCAGTCGCAGGGGCCCCTACGAGCAGTACTTC; cdr3_aa: CASSRRGPYEQYF
clone_size: -; v_call: TRBV18; d_call: -; j_call: TRBJ2-1; cdr3_nt: TGTGCCAGCTCATCCTACCTAGCAAATGAGCAGTTCTTC; cdr3_aa: CASSSYLANEQFF
clone_size: -; v_call: TRBV10-2; d_call: TRBD1; j_call: TRBJ1-5; cdr3_nt: TGCGCCAGCAGCCGGACAGGGGGAAATCAGCCCCAGCATTTT; cdr3_aa: CASSRTGGNQPQHF
clone_size: -; v_call: TRBV6-2/TRBV6-3; d_call: TRBD2; j_call: TRBJ2-2; cdr3_nt: TGTGCCAGCAGTGCCGCCGGGACTAGCAACACCGGGGAGCTGTTTTTT; cdr3_aa: CASSAAGTSNTGELFF
clone_size: -; v_call: TRBV3-1/TRBV3-2; d_call: TRBD2; j_call: TRBJ2-3; cdr3_nt: TGTGCCAGCAGCCAAGAGATTAGCGGGGGGGCTGAAGATACGCAGTATTTT; cdr3_aa: CASSQEISGGAEDTQYF
clone_size: -; v_call: TRBV18; d_call: TRBD1; j_call: TRBJ1-5; cdr3_nt: TGTGCCAGCTCGCTCACAGGGGGCGCGGGTCAGCCCCAGCATTTT; cdr3_aa: CASSLTGGAGQPQHF
clone_size: few; v_call: TRBV28; d_call: -; j_call: TRBJ2-1; cdr3_nt: TGTGCCAGCAGTTATCGACCCGGTGGGCAGTTCTTC; cdr3_aa: CASSYRPGGQFF
clone_size: -; v_call: TRBV14; d_call: -; j_call: TRBJ2-7; cdr3_nt: TGTGCCAGCAGTCGGCCCGGGACCGGAACCTACGAGCAGTACTTC; cdr3_aa: CASSRPGTGTYEQYF
clone_size: -; v_call: TRBV2; d_call: -; j_call: TRBJ1-1; cdr3_nt: TGTGCCAGCACCCGACGCGGGGTGGGCACTGAAGCTTTCTTT; cdr3_aa: CASTRRGVGTEAFF
clone_size: -; v_call: TRBV5-6; d_call: -; j_call: TRBJ2-3; cdr3_nt: TGTGCCAGCAGCTTGACTACCCGCACAGATACGCAGTATTTT; cdr3_aa: CASSLTTRTDTQYF
clone_size: -; v_call: TRBV28; d_call: -; j_call: TRBJ1-6; cdr3_nt: TGTGCCAGCAGGGGAGAATGGTATGGACCCCTCCACTTT; cdr3_aa: CASRGEWYGPLHF
clone_size: -; v_call: TRBV9; d_call: -; j_call: TRBJ1-6; cdr3_nt: TGTGCCAGCAGCGTAGGAGGCAGAAATAATTCACCCCTCCACTTT; cdr3_aa: CASSVGGRNNSPLHF
clone_size: -; v_call: TRBV27; d_call: -; j_call: TRBJ1-2; cdr3_nt: TGTGCCAGCAGTTTCAGAGGCCCCTCGGGGGCAGGGGTTAACTATGGCTACACCTTC; cdr3_aa: CASSFRGPSGAGVNYGYTF
clone_size: -; v_call: TRBV2; d_call: -; j_call: TRBJ2-4; cdr3_nt: TGTGCCAGCAGTGACGGTGGGGGCATTCAGTACTTC; cdr3_aa: CASSDGGGIQYF
clone_size: -; v_call: TRBV5-6; d_call: -; j_call: TRBJ2-7; cdr3_nt: TGTGCCAGCAGCCCACTTTCCGGGACGGAAGCCTACGAGCAGTACTTC; cdr3_aa: CASSPLSGTEAYEQYF
clone_size: once; v_call: TRBV3-1/TRBV3-2; d_call: -; j_call: TRBJ2-2; cdr3_nt: TGTGCCAGCAGCCTACTCAGGGGAGCCGGGGAGCTGTTTTTT; cdr3_aa: CASSLLRGAGELFF
clone_size: -; v_call: TRBV3-1/TRBV3-2; d_call: -; j_call: TRBJ1-5; cdr3_nt: TGTGCCAGCAGCCCTGAGGGACTCAATCAGCCCCAGCATTTT; cdr3_aa: CASSPEGLNQPQHF
clone_size: few; v_call: TRBV3-1/TRBV3-2; d_call: -; j_call: TRBJ1-5; cdr3_nt: TGTGCCAGCAGCCAAGATCCGACAGGCCATCAGCCCCAGCATTTT; cdr3_aa: CASSQDPTGHQPQHF
clone_size: -; v_call: TRBV20-1; d_call: TRBD2; j_call: TRBJ2-7; cdr3_nt: TGCAGTGCTAGTCGGGGGGCCTACGAGCAGTACTTC; cdr3_aa: CSASRGAYEQYF
clone_size: -; v_call: TRBV28; d_call: -; j_call: TRBJ2-3; cdr3_nt: TGTGCCAGCGGTAACGGGGGCACAGATACGCAGTATTTT; cdr3_aa: CASGNGGTDTQYF
clone_size: -; v_call: TRBV6-5; d_call: -; j_call: TRBJ2-5; cdr3_nt: TGTGCCAGCAGTCCGGGACTCACGAGAAAGACCCAGTACTTC; cdr3_aa: CASSPGLTRKTQYF
clone_size: -; v_call: TRBV2; d_call: -; j_call: TRBJ2-3; cdr3_nt: TGTGCCAGCAGACCCAGACAGACAGATACGCAGTATTTT; cdr3_aa: CASRPRQTDTQYF
clone_size: -; v_call: TRBV7-9; d_call: -; j_call: TRBJ1-1; cdr3_nt: TGTGCCAGCAGCTTGGCACATTTGAACACTGAAGCTTTCTTT; cdr3_aa: CASSLAHLNTEAFF
clone_size: -; v_call: TRBV11-3; d_call: -; j_call: TRBJ2-3; cdr3_nt: TGTGCCAGCACCCCCGGGCCGTCCGCAGATACGCAGTATTTT; cdr3_aa: CASTPGPSADTQYF
clone_size: few; v_call: TRBV18; d_call: TRBD1; j_call: TRBJ1-6; cdr3_nt: TGTGCCAGCTCACCACAGGGGGCTTATGGAAATTCACCCCTCCACTTT; cdr3_aa: CASSPQGAYGNSPLHF
clone_size: -; v_call: TRBV18; d_call: TRBD1; j_call: TRBJ2-1; cdr3_nt: TGTGCCAGCTCACTATCGACAGGGACCTACAATGAGCAGTTCTTC; cdr3_aa: CASSLSTGTYNEQFF
clone_size: -; v_call: TRBV24-1; d_call: TRBD2; j_call: TRBJ2-2; cdr3_nt: TGTGCCACCAGTCCGGCGGGGGGCTTCACCGGGGAGCTGTTTTTT; cdr3_aa: CATSPAGGFTGELFF
clone_size: few; v_call: TRBV12-3/TRBV12-4; d_call: -; j_call: TRBJ1-5; cdr3_nt: TGTGCCAGCAGTTTTTCAGGGGTAGCCCAGCATTTT; cdr3_aa: CASSFSGVAQHF
clone_size: -; v_call: TRBV4-1; d_call: TRBD1; j_call: TRBJ2-3; cdr3_nt: TGCGCCAGCAGCCCGGACAGGGTTGTAGATACGCAGTATTTT; cdr3_aa: CASSPDRVVDTQYF